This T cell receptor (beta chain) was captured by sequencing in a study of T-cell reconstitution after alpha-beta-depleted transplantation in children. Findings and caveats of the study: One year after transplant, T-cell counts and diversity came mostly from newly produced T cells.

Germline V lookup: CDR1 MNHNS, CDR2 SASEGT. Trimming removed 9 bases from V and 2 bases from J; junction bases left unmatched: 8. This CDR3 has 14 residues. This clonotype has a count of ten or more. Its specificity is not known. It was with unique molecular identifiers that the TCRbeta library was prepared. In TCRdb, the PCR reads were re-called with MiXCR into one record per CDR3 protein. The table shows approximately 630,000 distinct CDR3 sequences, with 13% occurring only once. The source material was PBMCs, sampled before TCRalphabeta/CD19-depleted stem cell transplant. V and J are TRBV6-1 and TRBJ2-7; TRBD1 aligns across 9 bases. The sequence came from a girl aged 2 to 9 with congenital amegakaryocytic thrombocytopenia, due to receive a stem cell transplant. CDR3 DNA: TGTGCCAGTCAAACAGGGGGCCAACCCTACGAGCAGTACTTC. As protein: CASQTGGQPYEQYF.